Listed here are 19 T cell receptor beta chains from one sample, sequenced in a study of blood T cell repertoires in COVID-19. Method: immunoSEQ multiplex PCR; TCRdb's copy keeps in-frame clones and lacks some. The profile covers about 120,000 clones, with roughly 80% appearing a single time and 2% to 2.5% taken by the ten largest. The specimen was peripheral blood. The receptors shown here come from a man aged 30 to 45 with acute or convalescent COVID-19.

The rearrangement uses TRBV25-1 and TRBJ1-5; D unclear. Per germline, CDR1 MGHDK and CDR2 SYGVNS. This CDR3 is 14 amino acids long. V gave up 4 bases and J gave up 4 bases, with 11 bases separating them. The CDR3 reads CASSVSGNNQPQHF. The CDR3 DNA sequence: TGTGCCAGCAGTGTCTCGGGGAATAATCAGCCCCAGCATTTT.

The chain recombines TRBV6-5 with TRBJ1-6; 8 bases are shared with TRBD1. J was trimmed by 10 bases and V by 5 bases; bases with no gene match: 7. The germline gives CDR1 MNHEY, CDR2 SVGAGI. The CDR3 totals 14 residues. The CDR3, as DNA: TGTGCCAGCAGTCGTGGACAGGGAGGATCACCCCTCCACTTT. It codes for CASSRGQGGSPLHF.

The rearrangement uses TRBV9 and TRBJ2-3; no clear D gene. The germline V gene has CDR1 SGDLS and CDR2 YYNGEE. The CDR3 has 13 residues. With 0 bases removed from V and 3 bases from J, the gap between germline ends came to 5 bases. The CDR3 loop is CASSVGATDTQYF. CDR3 DNA: TGTGCCAGCAGCGTAGGCGCGACAGATACGCAGTATTTT. Based on the CDR3 plus reference TRBV9 and TRBJ2-3, the full variable domain is DSGVTQTPKHLITATGQRVTLRCSPRSGDLSVYWYQQSLDQGLQFLIQYYNGEERAKGNILERFSAQQFPDLHSELNLSSLELGDSALYFCASSVGATDTQYFGPGTRLTVL.

This clone was seen only a few times. This chain links TRBV5-1 with TRBJ1-1; no clear D gene. V was pared by 0 bases and J by 10 bases, with 10 bases between. This CDR3 contains 12 residues. Germline loops: CDR1 SGHRS, CDR2 YFSETQ. The CDR3 nucleotides read TGCGCCAGCAGCTTGGGGTCAGGAGGAGCTTTCTTT. It codes for CASSLGSGGAFF.

CDR3 loop: CASSEGTGISYNEQFF. DNA of the CDR3: TGCGCCAGCAGCGAAGGGACAGGGATCTCCTACAATGAGCAGTTCTTC. The gene calls are TRBV5-1 and TRBJ2-1, with TRBD1 matching 9 bases. J lost 0 bases, V lost 4 bases, and 5 bases had no gene match. CDR1 is SGHRS, CDR2 YFSETQ, per germline. This CDR3 contains 16 residues. Based on the CDR3 plus reference TRBV5-1 and TRBJ2-1, the full variable domain is KAGVTQTPRYLIKTRGQQVTLSCSPISGHRSVSWYQQTPGQGLQFLFEYFSETQRNKGNFPGRFSGRQFSNSRSEMNVSTLELGDSALYLCASSEGTGISYNEQFFGPGTRLTVL.

This rearrangement joins TRBV25-1 to TRBJ1-2, with 8 bases matching TRBD1. Looked up from germline, CDR1 is MGHDK and CDR2 is SYGVNS. With 6 bases clipped from V and 7 bases from J, the junction kept 1 base outside the gene matches. This CDR3 comprises 11 residues. The chain's CDR3 is CASRTGAGYTF. The CDR3 region has the DNA TGTGCCAGCAGGACAGGGGCTGGCTACACCTTC.

V gene TRBV6-2 or TRBV6-3 combines with J gene TRBJ2-1; D call uncertain. The CDR3 extends over 20 amino acids. The V end lost 0 bases, the J end lost 0 bases, and 21 bases lay between the germline ends. Germline-derived CDR1 and CDR2 are MNHEY and SVGEGT. In DNA form, the CDR3 reads TGTGCCAGCAGTTACTCGATGTCAGTACAGCATTCAAGCTCCTACAATGAGCAGTTCTTC. This sequence encodes CASSYSMSVQHSSSYNEQFF.

The chain combines TRBV29-1 with TRBJ2-3; 9 bases are a match to TRBD1. The ends lost 6 bases at V and 1 base at J; junction bases unmatched: 8. Germline assignment: CDR1 SQVTM and CDR2 ANQGSEA. The CDR3 contains 15 residues. This CDR3 reads CSVMGQGARTDTQYF. DNA of the CDR3: TGCAGCGTCATGGGACAGGGAGCCCGCACAGATACGCAGTATTTT.

The rearrangement uses TRBV5-1 and TRBJ2-5; D unclear. Germline assignment: CDR1 SGHRS and CDR2 YFSETQ. Trimming shortened V by 4 bases and J by 0 bases, and 10 bases separated the two germline ends. This CDR3 is built from 14 residues. CDR3 amino acids: CASSRGGYQETQYF. The CDR3 DNA follows: TGCGCCAGCAGCCGCGGTGGTTACCAAGAGACCCAGTACTTC.

This chain uses TRBV6-5 with TRBJ2-7, with D unclear. CDR3 size: 11 residues. In germline, CDR1 is MNHEY, CDR2 SVGAGI. V was shortened by 6 bases and J by 0 bases, with 3 bases between the two germline ends. The CDR3, as DNA: TGTGCCAGCAGGAGCTCCTACGAGCAGTACGTC. Translation: CASRSSYEQYV.

The CDR3 region has the DNA TGTGCCTGGAGTAATCTCGGCTATGGCTACACCTTC. It specifies CAWSNLGYGYTF. The chain uses TRBV30 and TRBJ1-2; D gene uncertain. Germline loops: CDR1 GTSNPN, CDR2 SVGIG (reference sequence). The V end was cut by 2 bases, the J end by 4 bases, with 8 bases between. CDR3 length: 12 amino acids.

This chain connects TRBV27 to TRBJ2-3; TRBD2 matches at 8 bases. Trimming took 7 bases from V and 0 from J; bases not matched to a gene: 3. Germline V gene sequence: CDR1 MNHEY, CDR2 SMNVEV (reference sequence). This CDR3 is built from 14 residues. This CDR3 is CASKGGGSTDTQYF. The DNA for the CDR3 is TGTGCCAGCAAGGGCGGGGGGAGCACAGATACGCAGTATTTT.

This chain joins TRBV4-2 and TRBJ1-2; D gene uncertain. Between the trimmed V and J ends, which lost 4 bases and 6 bases, there was a span of 15 bases. Germline lookup yields CDR1 LGHNA and CDR2 YNFKEQ. CDR3 size: 14 residues. The CDR3 bases are TGTGCCAGCAGCCCCCTGAGGGAGAATCATGGCTACACCTTC. Translated: CASSPLRENHGYTF.

V is TRBV2 and J is TRBJ2-5; TRBD1 aligns across 7 bases. The V segment lost 1 base and the J segment 2 bases; nucleotides outside the gene matches: 10. Germline V CDR1 and CDR2: SNHLY, FYNNEI. CDR3 size: 17 residues. CDR3 region: CASSEGVPGQIQETQYF. CDR3 coding DNA: TGTGCCAGCAGTGAAGGGGTACCGGGACAGATACAAGAGACCCAGTACTTC.

The table lists this clone with a count of one. This sequence joins TRBV19 and TRBJ2-2; tentatively, D is TRBD1 (5 bases). Germline assignment: CDR1 LNHDA and CDR2 SQIVND (reference sequence). CDR3 length: 12 amino acids. The V and J ends lost 5 bases and 5 bases respectively, with 6 bases between them. The CDR3 DNA is TGTGCCAGTAGTGCAGGGACCGGGGAGCTGTTTTTT. Translated, it gives CASSAGTGELFF.

A single count supports this clone. The chain carries TRBV5-4 and TRBJ1-2, with 8 positions matching TRBD1. CDR3 size: 14 residues. V lost 2 bases, J lost 3 bases, and 3 bases stayed unmatched. CDR1 is SGHNT, CDR2 YYREEE, per germline (reference sequence). The CDR3 nucleotides read TGTGCCAGCAGCTTAGGACAGGGATACTATGGCTACACCTTC. Translation gives CASSLGQGYYGYTF.

The chain is built from TRBV20-1 and TRBJ2-3; D is uncertain. Trimming removed 3 bases at V and 0 bases at J, with 16 bases between. CDR3 length: 16 amino acids. Germline-derived CDR1 and CDR2 are DFQATT and SNEGSKA (reference sequence). CDR3 in amino acids: CSASMVGTTSTDTQYF. CDR3 sequence (DNA): TGCAGTGCTAGTATGGTAGGAACTACTAGCACAGATACGCAGTATTTT.

V and J are TRBV6-4 and TRBJ1-2; 8 bases align to TRBD1. CDR1 and CDR2 (germline): MRHNA, SNTAGT. The V segment lost 7 bases and the J segment 6 bases; nucleotides outside the gene matches: 7. CDR3 length: 13 residues. CDR3: CASKDRDQDGYTF. The CDR3 DNA is TGTGCCAGCAAGGACAGGGATCAGGATGGCTACACCTTC.

This clone was observed a handful of times. J is TRBJ2-5 and V is TRBV6-4; no definite D call. Deletions cut 3 bases from V and 4 bases from J, with 9 bases between. CDR3 length: 13 amino acids. Germline CDR1 reads MRHNA; CDR2 reads SNTAGT. The CDR3 region is CASSETRGETQYF. The CDR3 DNA reads as TGTGCCAGCAGTGAAACCAGAGGAGAGACCCAGTACTTC.